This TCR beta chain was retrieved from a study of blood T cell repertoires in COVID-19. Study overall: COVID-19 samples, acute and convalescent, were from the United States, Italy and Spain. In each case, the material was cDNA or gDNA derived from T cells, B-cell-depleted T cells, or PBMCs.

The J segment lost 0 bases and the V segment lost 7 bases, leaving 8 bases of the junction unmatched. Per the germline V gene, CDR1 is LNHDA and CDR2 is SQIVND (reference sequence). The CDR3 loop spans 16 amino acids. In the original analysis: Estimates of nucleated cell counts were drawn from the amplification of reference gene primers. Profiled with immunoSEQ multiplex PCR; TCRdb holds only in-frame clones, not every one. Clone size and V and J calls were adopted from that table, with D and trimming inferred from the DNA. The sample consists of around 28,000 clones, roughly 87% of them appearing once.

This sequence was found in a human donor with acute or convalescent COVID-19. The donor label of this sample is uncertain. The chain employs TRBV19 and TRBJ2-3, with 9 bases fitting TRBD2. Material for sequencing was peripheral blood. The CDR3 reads CASNRGLAFSTDTQYF. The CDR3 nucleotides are TGTGCCAGTAATCGAGGACTAGCGTTTAGCACAGATACGCAGTATTTT. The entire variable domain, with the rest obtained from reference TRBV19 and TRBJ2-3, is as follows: DGGITQSPKYLFRKEGQNVTLSCEQNLNHDAMYWYRQDPGQGLRLIYYSQIVNDFQKGDIAEGYSVSREKKESFPLTVTSAQKNPTAFYLCASNRGLAFSTDTQYFGPGTRLTVL.